The 32 T cell receptor beta chains below come from one sample, sequenced in a study of glioma-infiltrating T cells. Using RNA template, CDR3s of TCR alpha and beta were amplified with iRepertoire arm-PCR. TCRdb re-called the multiplex PCR reads through MiXCR, storing one row per CDR3 protein. Of about 3,600 distinct CDR3 sequences listed, less than 40% were seen once; the top ten hold 20% to 30%. Specimen: glioma tissue, nonneoplastic brain tissue, or PBMCs (not recorded which). These receptors were obtained from a human donor with low-grade glioma or glioblastoma, undergoing nonglioma brain surgery, or in good health (not recorded which).

This clonotype was picked up one time. The V and J genes are TRBV6-2 or TRBV6-3 and TRBJ2-5; D uncertain. The V end was cut by 6 bases, the J end by 4 bases, with 15 bases between. CDR1 and CDR2 (germline): MNHEY, SVGEGT. The CDR3 consists of 14 residues. CDR3 protein: CASRTLYSTETQYF. The CDR3 coding sequence is TGTGCCAGCAGGACCCTTTACAGCACAGAGACCCAGTACTTC.

By its share, this clonotype is large (0.1 to 1%). The chain combines TRBV27 with TRBJ2-1; weak D call: TRBD2 (5 bases). Germline CDR1 is MNHEY and CDR2 is SMNVEV (reference sequence). Trimming removed 0 bases from V and 0 bases from J, with 12 bases in between. The CDR3 runs to 17 residues. The CDR3: CASSLSLPTSSYNEQFF. CDR3 DNA sequence: TGTGCCAGCAGTTTATCCCTTCCTACTAGCTCCTACAATGAGCAGTTCTTC.

This clonotype appeared many times. The gene calls are TRBV2 and TRBJ2-3; D is uncertain. Between the trimmed V and J ends, which lost 4 bases and 1 base, there was a span of 6 bases. CDR3 length: 13 residues. The germline V gene has CDR1 SNHLY and CDR2 FYNNEI. CDR3 protein: CASSVRGTDTQYF. CDR3 bases: TGTGCCAGCAGTGTACGGGGCACAGATACGCAGTATTTT. Full variable domain (outside the CDR3, taken from reference TRBV2 and TRBJ2-3): EPEVTQTPSHQVTQMGQEVILRCVPISNHLYFYWYRQILGQKVEFLVSFYNNEISEKSEIFDDQFSVERPDGSNFTLKIRSTKLEDSAMYFCASSVRGTDTQYFGPGTRLTVL.

As to this clonotype: Since a much larger clone is just one base distant, this may be a read error. The chain joins TRBV6-5 to TRBJ2-3; TRBD2 agrees at 12 bases. The CDR3 is 17 amino acids. Germline V gene sequence: CDR1 MNHEY, CDR2 SVGAGI. The CDR3 DNA reads as TGTGCCTGCAGTATCCTAGCGGGGGGGCGAGGCACAGATACGCAGTATTTT. Amino acid sequence: CACSILAGGRGTDTQYF.

By frequency in the sample, this clonotype is medium-sized. The genes are TRBV6-2 or TRBV6-3 and TRBJ2-4; D is undetermined. CDR3 length: 12 amino acids. CDR1 is MNHEY and CDR2 is SVGEGT in the germline V gene. Trimming removed 2 bases at V and 3 bases at J, with 2 bases between. CDR3: CASSYSKNIQYF. As DNA, the CDR3 is TGTGCCAGCAGTTACAGCAAAAACATTCAGTACTTC.

This clonotype was counted ten times or more. The V and J genes are TRBV10-3 and TRBJ2-3; no firm D call. The V end lost 3 bases, the J end lost 2 bases, and 0 bases lay between the germline ends. Looked up from germline, CDR1 is ENHRY and CDR2 is SYGVKD. This CDR3 has 11 amino acids. The CDR3 sequence is CAISDTDTQYF. The CDR3, as DNA: TGTGCCATCAGTGACACAGATACGCAGTATTTT.

For this clonotype: A clone one base away is much larger, so this may be a read error. The CDR3 ends on some other residue instead of the conserved phenylalanine or tryptophan, so this is likely a read error. V and J are TRBV19 and TRBJ2-1, with 9 bases identical to TRBD2. The CDR3 has 16 amino acids. V lost 0 bases and J lost 4; bases outside the gene matches: 4. The germline V gene encodes CDR1 LNHDA and CDR2 SQIVND (reference sequence). This CDR3 is CASSIDAGGAYNEQFS. The DNA for the CDR3 is TGTGCCAGTAGTATAGATGCGGGGGGGGCGTACAATGAGCAGTTCTCC.

This clonotype is large in the sample. V usage is TRBV20-1 and J usage is TRBJ1-1, with 7 nucleotides matching TRBD1. V shed 0 bases, J shed 1 base, and the junction held 5 bases outside the gene matches. The CDR3 length is 15 residues. The germline gives CDR1 DFQATT, CDR2 SNEGSKA (reference sequence). The CDR3 region is CSARDPAGGNTEAFF. CDR3 in DNA: TGCAGTGCTAGAGATCCGGCAGGGGGGAACACTGAAGCTTTCTTT.

This clonotype was detected many times. V gene TRBV12-3 or TRBV12-4 combines with J gene TRBJ2-5; D is unresolved. V was pared by 3 bases and J by 5 bases, with 7 bases between. The length of the CDR3 is 12 residues. The CDR3 region has the DNA TGTGCCAGCAGTTTTTCTGCGGAGACCCAGTACTTC. This sequence encodes CASSFSAETQYF.

The chain couples TRBV12-3 or TRBV12-4 to TRBJ2-2; weak D call: TRBD2 (7 bases). The V gene lost 10 bases and the J gene lost 1 base, with 13 bases spanning the gap. The CDR3 extends over 14 amino acids. CDR3 sequence reads: CAIRGAVNTGELFF. The CDR3 DNA reads as TGTGCCATTCGGGGGGCCGTGAACACCGGGGAGCTGTTTTTT.

This clonotype was seen repeatedly, ten times or more. The chain has TRBV7-2 and TRBJ2-2; no clear D gene. The CDR3 has 14 amino acids. V dropped 5 bases and J dropped 6 bases, with 13 bases sitting between them. CDR1 and CDR2 (germline): SGHTA, FQGNSA. CDR3: CASSPSLTAGELFF. The DNA for the CDR3 is TGTGCCAGCAGCCCCTCGTTAACGGCCGGGGAGCTGTTTTTT. The complete variable domain, with remaining parts taken from reference TRBV7-2 and TRBJ2-2, reads GAGVSQSPSNKVTEKGKDVELRCDPISGHTALYWYRQSLGQGLEFLIYFQGNSAPDKSGLPSDRFSAERTGGSVSTLTIQRTQQEDSAVYLCASSPSLTAGELFFGEGSRLTVL.

This clonotype is medium-sized (0.01 to 0.1%) in the sample. In nucleotides, the CDR3 is TGTGCCAGCAGTCAAGAAGGACTAGCGGGGTCCTCCTACGAGCAGTACTTC. It yields the protein CASSQEGLAGSSYEQYF. V usage is TRBV6-1 and J usage is TRBJ2-7; 12 nucleotides align to TRBD2. CDR1 is MNHNS, CDR2 SASEGT, per germline. This CDR3 contains 17 residues. Trimming at V came to 5 bases and at J to 0 bases, leaving 8 bases not matched to a gene.

This clonotype was seen just once. The junction departs from germline at one end; a sequencing error may be responsible. CDR3 residues: CASSQESGRGDTF. The CDR3 coding sequence is TGTGCCAGCAGCCAAGAATCGGGGCGTGGCGACACCTTC. The genes are TRBV3-1 and TRBJ1-2; tentatively, D is TRBD1 (5 bases). CDR3 length: 13 residues. Looked up from germline, CDR1 is LGHDT and CDR2 is YNNKEL (reference sequence). The full variable domain, rest sourced from reference TRBV3-1 and TRBJ1-2, is DTAVSQTPKYLVTQMGNDKSIKCEQNLGHDTMYWYKQDSKKFLKIMFSYNNKELIINETVPNRFSPKSPDKAHLNLHINSLELGDSAVYFCASSQESGRGDTFGSGTRLTVV.

This clonotype was seen a single time. The J gene is TRBJ1-2, the V gene TRBV4-2; weak D call: TRBD1 (6 bases). Trimming took off 0 bases at V and 6 bases at J, with 14 bases between the two ends. The germline CDR1 and CDR2 sequences are LGHNA and YNFKEQ. This CDR3 contains 15 residues. The CDR3 DNA is TGTGCCAGCAGCCAAGATCTGGGGGGCGAGCATGGCTACACCTTC. Its translation: CASSQDLGGEHGYTF.

This clonotype qualifies as medium-sized. The chain links TRBV27 to TRBJ2-4, with TRBD1 as a possible D gene (6 bases). CDR1 is MNHEY and CDR2 is SMNVEV in the germline V gene (reference sequence). The CDR3 length is 15 residues. With 3 bases removed from V and 5 bases from J, the gap between germline ends came to 14 bases. The CDR3 region has the DNA TGTGCCAGCAGTTTCAGGGGTCGAACCCAAAACATTCAGTACTTC. Amino acids: CASSFRGRTQNIQYF.

This clonotype has at least ten counts. The chain has TRBV19 and TRBJ1-5, with D perhaps matching TRBD1 (6 bases). The CDR3 has 14 residues. Trimming cost V 5 bases and J 4 bases, with 12 bases left between them. Germline-derived CDR1 and CDR2 are LNHDA and SQIVND (reference sequence). The CDR3 spells CASSGGTTNQPQHF. The CDR3 coding sequence is TGTGCCAGTAGTGGAGGGACAACTAATCAGCCCCAGCATTTT. Full variable domain (rest looked up from reference TRBV19 and TRBJ1-5): DGGITQSPKYLFRKEGQNVTLSCEQNLNHDAMYWYRQDPGQGLRLIYYSQIVNDFQKGDIAEGYSVSREKKESFPLTVTSAQKNPTAFYLCASSGGTTNQPQHFGDGTRLSIL.

This clonotype was picked up a small number of times. The chain recombines TRBV7-2 with TRBJ2-1; D is unclear. CDR1 is SGHTA and CDR2 is FQGNSA in the germline V gene. CDR3 length: 15 residues. With 4 bases removed from V and 0 bases from J, the gap between germline ends came to 10 bases. CDR3 bases: TGTGCCAGCAGCTCAGCGATTAGCTCCTACAATGAGCAGTTCTTC. It is translated as CASSSAISSYNEQFF. Drawing the rest from reference TRBV7-2 and TRBJ2-1, the complete variable domain is GAGVSQSPSNKVTEKGKDVELRCDPISGHTALYWYRQSLGQGLEFLIYFQGNSAPDKSGLPSDRFSAERTGGSVSTLTIQRTQQEDSAVYLCASSSAISSYNEQFFGPGTRLTVL.

This clonotype was observed a handful of times. V is TRBV11-2 and J is TRBJ1-4; TRBD1 might be the D (5 bases). Germline CDR1 and CDR2: SGHAT and FQNNGV. V lost 5 bases to trimming and J lost 7 bases, with 14 bases between them. The CDR3 totals 14 residues. CDR3 in DNA: TGTGCCAGCAGCCCCCCAGGGCGGATTGAAAAACTGTTTTTT. Its protein product is CASSPPGRIEKLFF.

This clonotype was detected only a few times. This rearrangement joins TRBV5-6 to TRBJ1-1; D is unresolved. Germline CDR1 is SGHDT and CDR2 is YYEEEE. The CDR3 spans 15 residues. Trimming took off 1 base at V and 5 bases at J, with 15 bases between the two ends. The CDR3 region has the DNA TGTGCCAGCAGCTTGTGGCAGTTTATAGGTACTGAAGCTTTCTTT. Translated: CASSLWQFIGTEAFF.

The chain joins TRBV3-1 to TRBJ1-2; D unresolved. The CDR3 consists of 14 residues. V lost 1 base, J lost 10 bases, and 16 bases lay in between. The V gene's germline CDR1 is LGHDT and CDR2 YNNKEL (reference sequence). CDR3 bases: TGTGCCAGCAGCCAAGGAAGTCTGTCGGTTGCCTACACCTTC. Translated: CASSQGSLSVAYTF.

As to this clonotype: A much larger clone lies one base from this, so it may be a read error. The chain employs TRBV9 and TRBJ1-5; D might be TRBD1 (5 bases). The CDR3 is made up of 15 amino acids. Germline loops: CDR1 SGDLS, CDR2 YYNGEE. CDR3 in DNA: TGTGCCGGCAGCGTAGGTGAGGGGTTCGGACAGCCCCAGCATTTT. This codes for CAGSVGEGFGQPQHF.

Of note for this clonotype: Given a much more abundant clone one base away, this may be a read error. The rearrangement joins TRBV7-9 to TRBJ2-1; 10 bases fit TRBD1. Per germline, CDR1 SEHNR and CDR2 FQNEAQ (reference sequence). V gave up 4 bases and J gave up 4 bases; unmatched junction bases: 10. This CDR3 spans 17 amino acids. In DNA form, the CDR3 reads TGTGCCAGCAGCTCCCCCCCCAGGACAGGGGGATACAATGAGCAGTTCTTC. Translating it yields CASSSPPRTGGYNEQFF.

The chain uses TRBV30 and TRBJ1-1, with D unclear. Trimming took 1 base from V and 11 from J, leaving 11 bases between them. The germline V gene has CDR1 GTSNPN and CDR2 SVGIG (reference sequence). The CDR3 sequence is 11 residues long. The DNA for the CDR3 is TGTGCCTGGAGTGGTGGTGGGGATGCTTTCTTT. This sequence encodes CAWSGGGDAFF.

This clonotype is termed medium-sized. The CDR3 region is CASSQDSTRFGELFF. CDR3 in DNA: TGTGCCAGCAGCCAAGATAGTACCCGATTCGGGGAGCTGTTTTTT. The V gene is TRBV4-2, the J gene TRBJ2-2, with D unclear. Trimming took off 0 bases at V and 7 bases at J, with 12 bases between the two ends. Per the germline V gene, CDR1 is LGHNA and CDR2 is YNFKEQ. There are 15 residues in the CDR3.

By share of the sample, this clonotype is large. The chain couples TRBV7-8 to TRBJ1-5; D remains unclear. Trimming removed 0 bases from V and 3 bases from J, with 15 bases in between. Germline loops: CDR1 SGHVS, CDR2 FQNEAQ. The CDR3 contains 17 residues. The CDR3 is CASSLAERGLINQPQHF. The DNA of the CDR3 is TGTGCCAGCAGCTTAGCCGAGCGCGGGCTTATCAATCAGCCCCAGCATTTT.

This rearrangement joins TRBV27 to TRBJ2-1, with 12 bases that match TRBD1. The length of the CDR3 is 16 residues. Germline loops: CDR1 MNHEY, CDR2 SMNVEV (reference sequence). The trim removed 8 bases at V and 7 bases at J, leaving 12 bases unmatched. The CDR3 DNA follows: TGTGCCAGCGGATTCCGGGACAGGGGGCTCGGGAATGAGCAGTTCTTC. Protein: CASGFRDRGLGNEQFF.

This clonotype is medium-sized (0.01 to 0.1%). This chain joins TRBV6-6 and TRBJ2-5; D is perhaps TRBD1 or TRBD2 (5 bases each). The germline V and J ends were trimmed by 0 bases and 1 base, with 9 bases remaining between them. CDR1 MNHNY and CDR2 SVGAGI come from the germline V gene (reference sequence). The CDR3 is made up of 15 amino acids. The CDR3 DNA reads as TGTGCCAGCAGTTACTCAGGGGACCCCCAAGAGACCCAGTACTTC. Translating gives CASSYSGDPQETQYF.

The CDR3 DNA reads as TGCGCCAGCAGCCCTTCCTCCGGGACAGGGCCTTATAATGAAAAACTGTTTTTT. It specifies CASSPSSGTGPYNEKLFF. The chain combines TRBV4-1 with TRBJ1-4, with TRBD1 matching over 9 bases. V lost 4 bases and J lost 4; bases outside the gene matches: 13. The CDR3 length is 18 residues. CDR1 is MGHRA, CDR2 YSYEKL, per germline.

Sample share makes this clonotype medium-sized. The chain carries TRBV4-2 and TRBJ2-1; no definite D call. This CDR3 spans 12 amino acids. CDR1 and CDR2 (germline): LGHNA, YNFKEQ. Trimming cost V 3 bases and J 8 bases, with 8 bases left between them. The CDR3 region is CASSHVSDEQFF. The CDR3, as DNA: TGTGCCAGCAGCCATGTAAGCGATGAGCAGTTCTTC.

This clonotype counts as medium-sized. This chain joins TRBV3-1 and TRBJ2-7, with D perhaps matching TRBD1 or TRBD2 (5 bases each). In germline, CDR1 is LGHDT, CDR2 YNNKEL (reference sequence). The CDR3 sequence is 10 residues long. Trimming took off 8 bases at V and 8 bases at J, with 10 bases between the two ends. The chain's CDR3 is CASGGSKQYF. Written as DNA, the CDR3 is TGTGCCAGCGGGGGTAGTAAGCAGTACTTC.

This clonotype is labeled medium-sized (0.01 to 0.1%). The chain uses TRBV6-6 and TRBJ1-2, with no clear D. Between the trimmed V and J ends, which lost 2 bases and 4 bases, there was a span of 11 bases. Germline CDR1 and CDR2: MNHNY and SVGAGI (reference sequence). There are 14 residues in the CDR3. CDR3 DNA: TGTGCCAGCAGTTACAAGTTAGAACTCTATGGCTACACCTTC. Translation gives CASSYKLELYGYTF.

This clonotype is categorized as medium-sized. The J gene is TRBJ1-5, the V gene TRBV6-1; no definite D call. CDR1 and CDR2 (germline): MNHNS, SASEGT. Between the trimmed V and J ends, which lost 1 base and 6 bases, there was a span of 16 bases. The CDR3 contains 16 residues. As DNA, the CDR3 is TGTGCCAGCAGTGAAGGTCGGGCGGGTAGTCGTCAGCCCCAGCATTTT. It encodes CASSEGRAGSRQPQHF.